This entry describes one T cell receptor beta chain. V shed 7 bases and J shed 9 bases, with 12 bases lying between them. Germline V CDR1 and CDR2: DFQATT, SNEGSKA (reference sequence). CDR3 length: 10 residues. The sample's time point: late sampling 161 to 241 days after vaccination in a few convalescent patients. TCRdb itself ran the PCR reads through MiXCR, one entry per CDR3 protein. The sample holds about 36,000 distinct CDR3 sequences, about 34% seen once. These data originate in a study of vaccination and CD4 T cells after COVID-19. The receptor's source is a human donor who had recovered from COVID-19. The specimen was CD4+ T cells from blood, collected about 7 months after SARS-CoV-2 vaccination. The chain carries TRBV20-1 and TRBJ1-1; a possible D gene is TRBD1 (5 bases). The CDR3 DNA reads TGCAGTGTATCGGCAGGGAAAGCTTTCTTT. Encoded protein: CSVSAGKAFF.